This T cell receptor beta chain stems from a study of post-analysis software for immune sequencing data. Study-wide findings and caveats: When the samples were clustered directly with F measure, those that had been prepared in the same batch showed strong co-clustering. Among 5 or 6 TRBV segments more frequent in patients than controls were TRBV5-6, TRBV5-1 and TRBV20-1. There was significantly lower normalized Chao1 diversity in multiple sclerosis patients than in controls.

This clonotype was observed a handful of times. Its specificity is unknown. CDR3 size: 18 residues. With 5 bases removed from V and 0 bases from J, the gap between germline ends came to 17 bases. Germline CDR1 SGHTA, CDR2 FQGTGA. The TCR beta cDNA libraries contained unique molecular identifiers. Approximately 500,000 cDNA molecules were obtained from 1 to 10 million T cells. MiXCR was run by TCRdb on the PCR reads, yielding one entry per CDR3 protein. The table records a few hundred thousand distinct CDR3 sequences, 34% of them present only once. What was sequenced was blood. This chain connects TRBV7-3 to TRBJ2-6, with D unclear. This receptor was identified in a girl aged 2 to 17 with multiple sclerosis. CDR3 residues: CASSPLRPEDSGANVLTF. The CDR3 DNA reads as TGTGCCAGCAGCCCGCTCCGACCGGAAGACTCTGGGGCCAACGTCCTGACTTTC.